Included here is one T cell receptor (beta chain) sequence, with context. Antigen: not known. The sample is drawn from a study of T-cell memory formation after mild COVID-19. Study background: TCR clusters largely stayed donor specific.

Barcoded TCR alpha and TCR beta cDNA libraries with UMIs came from 5'RACE using constant-segment primers. TCRdb ran MiXCR on the 5' RACE reads and lists one entry per CDR3 protein. The sample lists approximately 100,000 distinct CDR3 sequences, around 12% seen once, with about 27% in the top ten. Study findings and constraints: Clones shrinking between day 15 and 85 showed a balanced CD4/CD8 split, and those that grew later tilted toward CD4+. For contracting clones, CD4+ ones sat mainly in CM and EM, CD8+ in EMRA.

The CDR3 consists of 14 residues. Germline CDR1 and CDR2: SGDLS and YYNGEE. The ends lost 4 bases at V and 6 bases at J; junction bases unmatched: 9. The clonotype comes from an adult woman who had mild COVID-19 (a few samples of this study predate the infection). Cell type and time point are not known. Material: PBMCs or a T cell subset sorted from them (not recorded which). This chain joins TRBV9 and TRBJ2-7, with TRBD1 matching 8 bases. The CDR3 coding sequence is TGTGCCAGCAGCTTGGGGACAGGCCTCGGCGAGCAGTACTTC. This encodes CASSLGTGLGEQYF.